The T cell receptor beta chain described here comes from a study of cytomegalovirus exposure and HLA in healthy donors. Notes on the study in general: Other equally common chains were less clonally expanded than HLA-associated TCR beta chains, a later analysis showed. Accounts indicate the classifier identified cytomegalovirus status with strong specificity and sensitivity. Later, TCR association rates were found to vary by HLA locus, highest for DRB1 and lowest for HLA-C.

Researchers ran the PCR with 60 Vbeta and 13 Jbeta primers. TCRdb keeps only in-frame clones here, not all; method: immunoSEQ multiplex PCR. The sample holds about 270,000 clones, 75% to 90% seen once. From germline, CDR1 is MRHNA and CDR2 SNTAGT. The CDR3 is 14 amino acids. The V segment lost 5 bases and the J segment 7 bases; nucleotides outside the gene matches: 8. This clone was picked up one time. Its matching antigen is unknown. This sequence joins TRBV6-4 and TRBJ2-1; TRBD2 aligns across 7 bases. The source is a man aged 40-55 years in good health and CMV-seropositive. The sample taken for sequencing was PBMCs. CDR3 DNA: TGTGCCAGCAGTCTAACGGGACTATCGAATGAGCAGTTCTTC. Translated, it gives CASSLTGLSNEQFF.